Listed here are 29 T cell receptor beta chains from one sample, sequenced in a study of shared clonotypes between healthy human individuals. Clones were sequenced by immunoSEQ multiplex PCR, and TCRdb holds only the in-frame ones, with some missing. The data hold 2 million to 2.5 million clones, with 85% to 95% observed a single time. The material sequenced was naive CD4+ T cells from PBMCs. Subset here: CD45RA+ positively selected. The receptors originated from a man between 18 and 35 years old in good health. Some clones in this sample may be carry-over from other donors' samples.

The chain recombines TRBV28 with TRBJ1-1; D is ambiguous. This CDR3 has 15 residues. The germline V gene encodes CDR1 MDHEN and CDR2 SYDVKM. V lost 3 bases, J lost 1 base, and 12 bases lay in between. CDR3 sequence (DNA): TGTGCCAGCAGTTTTCTGCGACTGGGGAACACTGAAGCTTTCTTT. This encodes CASSFLRLGNTEAFF.

This chain joins TRBV2 and TRBJ1-3; D remains ambiguous. With 7 bases removed from V and 3 bases from J, the gap between germline ends came to 10 bases. From germline, CDR1 is SNHLY and CDR2 FYNNEI. CDR3 size: 13 residues. CDR3 DNA sequence: TGTGCCAGCACTCGGGAGGGTGGAAACACCATATATTTT. Translation gives CASTREGGNTIYF.

The genes are TRBV6-1 and TRBJ1-4, with TRBD1 matching 7 bases. J gave up 11 bases and V 6 bases, and 12 bases lay outside the gene matches. The CDR3 length is 14 residues. CDR1 MNHNS and CDR2 SASEGT come from the germline V gene. CDR3 nucleotide sequence: TGTGCCAGCAGACCCGACAGGGCGGTGGGGAAACTGTTTTTT. Its protein product is CASRPDRAVGKLFF.

This chain uses TRBV7-9 with TRBJ2-3, with D perhaps assigned TRBD1 or TRBD2 (5 bases each). The ends were cut back, 7 bases at V and 0 bases at J, with 23 bases in the middle. CDR3 length: 18 amino acids. Germline V CDR1 and CDR2: SEHNR, FQNEAQ (reference sequence). Written as DNA, the CDR3 is TGTGCCAGCACCAAGGGGTGGACTGGAAGTTCTAGCACAGATACGCAGTATTTT. This encodes CASTKGWTGSSSTDTQYF.

This chain joins TRBV5-6 and TRBJ2-3; 11 bases are shared with TRBD2. This CDR3 is built from 15 residues. Germline trimming cut 3 bases from V and 10 bases from J; bases unmatched to any gene: 10. Germline CDR1 is SGHDT and CDR2 is YYEEEE. For the CDR3, the DNA is TGTGCCAGCAGCTCGGGACTAGCGGAGATGATAGCGCAGTATTTT. Residues: CASSSGLAEMIAQYF.

This chain connects TRBV30 to TRBJ2-6; D tentatively reads TRBD1 or TRBD2 (5 bases each). CDR1 and CDR2 (germline): GTSNPN, SVGIG (reference sequence). V was pared by 3 bases and J by 0 bases, with 9 bases between. The CDR3 is made up of 15 amino acids. The CDR3 sequence is CAWSYGASGANVLTF. The DNA of the CDR3 is TGTGCCTGGAGCTACGGGGCCTCTGGGGCCAACGTCCTGACTTTC.

This clone appeared once. The V call is TRBV7-2, the J call TRBJ2-2; maybe TRBD2 (5 bases). The CDR3 has 15 residues. V dropped 7 bases and J dropped 5 bases, with 17 bases sitting between them. Germline V lookup: CDR1 SGHTA, CDR2 FQGNSA. In nucleotides, the CDR3 is TGTGCCAGCACCGAAACTAGATCGGGGACCGGGGAGCTGTTTTTT. It encodes CASTETRSGTGELFF.

The V and J genes are TRBV18 and TRBJ1-5, with 12 bases fitting TRBD1. The V gene end was trimmed by 3 bases and the J gene end by 2 bases; junction bases not matched to a gene: 8. Germline CDR1 reads KGHSH; CDR2 reads LQKENI. The CDR3 loop spans 18 amino acids. The CDR3 loop reads CASSPGGQGAWGNQPQHF. CDR3 in DNA: TGTGCCAGCTCACCGGGGGGACAGGGGGCATGGGGCAATCAGCCCCAGCATTTT.

V and J are TRBV7-2 and TRBJ2-2; perhaps TRBD1 as D (5 bases). Trimming stripped 5 bases from V and 5 bases from J, with 12 bases between. Germline-derived CDR1 and CDR2 are SGHTA and FQGNSA. The CDR3 sequence is 14 residues long. As DNA, the CDR3 is TGTGCCAGCAGCCTCCAGCAGGGAACCGGGGAGCTGTTTTTT. This gives the protein CASSLQQGTGELFF.

The rearrangement links TRBV6-6 to TRBJ2-1; 7 nucleotides agree with TRBD2. Germline values: CDR1 MNHNY, CDR2 SVGAGI (reference sequence). CDR3 length equals 16 residues. V dropped 2 bases and J dropped 4; count of bases not matched to a gene: 8. The CDR3 coding sequence is TGTGCCAGCAGTTACCTCGTTTTTAGCGGGTACAATGAGCAGTTCTTC. Its translation is CASSYLVFSGYNEQFF.

The sample holds one count of this clone. This chain connects TRBV14 to TRBJ2-5; D is perhaps TRBD1 (6 bases). V lost 1 base, J lost 5 bases, and 17 bases lay in between. CDR3 length: 16 amino acids. From germline, CDR1 is SGHDN and CDR2 FVKESK. CDR3 residues: CASSQGVQGMLETQYF. CDR3 nucleotide sequence: TGTGCCAGCAGCCAAGGGGTACAGGGAATGTTGGAGACCCAGTACTTC.

The table lists this clone with a few counts. V gene TRBV30 combines with J gene TRBJ1-2; D not resolved. The CDR3 covers 13 residues. V was clipped by 4 bases and J by 2 bases, with 11 bases between them. Germline CDR1 reads GTSNPN; CDR2 reads SVGIG (reference sequence). The CDR3 reads CAWTGVSNYGYTF. The CDR3 coding sequence is TGTGCCTGGACGGGAGTATCCAACTATGGCTACACCTTC.

This CDR3 reads CASSQGRDGNEKLFF. In DNA, the CDR3 is TGCGCCAGCAGCCAAGGGAGGGACGGTAATGAAAAACTGTTTTTT. The rearrangement links TRBV4-3 to TRBJ1-4; D might be TRBD1 (5 bases). The CDR3 is 15 residues long. V was shortened by 1 base and J by 4 bases, with 10 bases between the two germline ends. Germline V gives CDR1 LGHNA, CDR2 YSLEER.

This clone has a single count. The chain has TRBV11-2 and TRBJ1-2; 9 nucleotides agree with TRBD1. Per the germline V gene, CDR1 is SGHAT and CDR2 is FQNNGV. The CDR3 totals 14 residues. V lost 5 bases and J lost 4; bases outside the gene matches: 5. The CDR3 loop reads CASSPQGALYGYTF. In nucleotides, the CDR3 is TGTGCCAGCAGCCCACAGGGGGCTCTCTATGGCTACACCTTC. Full variable domain (remainder filled in from reference TRBV11-2 and TRBJ1-2): EAGVAQSPRYKIIEKRQSVAFWCNPISGHATLYWYQQILGQGPKLLIQFQNNGVVDDSQLPKDRFSAERLKGVDSTLKIQPAKLEDSAVYLCASSPQGALYGYTFGSGTRLTVV.

In this sample, this clone turned up once. The V gene is TRBV7-8, the J gene TRBJ1-2; maybe TRBD1 (5 bases). V gave up 2 bases and J gave up 1 base, with 17 bases separating them. CDR3 length: 17 residues. Germline CDR1 is SGHVS and CDR2 is FQNEAQ. The CDR3 nucleotides are TGTGCCAGCAGCTTAAGGGGTGTGGAGGGATTTAACTATGGCTACACCTTC. Amino acids: CASSLRGVEGFNYGYTF.

This clone has a single count. The chain is built from TRBV7-8 and TRBJ2-5; D is possibly TRBD1 (6 bases). Trimming pared 5 bases from V and 4 bases from J, leaving 23 bases between. Per germline, CDR1 SGHVS and CDR2 FQNEAQ. This CDR3 has 17 residues. The CDR3 bases are TGTGCCAGCAGCCGCGAGATCCGGGACACGGGCGGAGAGACCCAGTACTTC. Amino acid sequence: CASSREIRDTGGETQYF.

The gene calls are TRBV2 and TRBJ2-1, with TRBD2 identical over 7 bases. The CDR3 extends over 13 amino acids. V was pared by 7 bases and J by 7 bases, with 7 bases of the junction left unmatched. Germline V gene lookup returns CDR1 SNHLY and CDR2 FYNNEI. DNA for the CDR3: TGTGCCAGCACAGAGCGGCGGGAGAATGAGCAGTTCTTC. This encodes CASTERRENEQFF.

This chain connects TRBV14 to TRBJ2-2; no definite D call. Germline assignment: CDR1 SGHDN and CDR2 FVKESK. CDR3 size: 11 residues. Between the trimmed V and J ends, which lost 3 bases and 12 bases, there was a span of 8 bases. This CDR3 is CASSQGLKLFF. CDR3 in DNA: TGTGCCAGCAGCCAGGGTTTAAAGCTGTTTTTT.

This chain joins TRBV7-8 and TRBJ2-7; 13 bases match TRBD2. Trimming cost V 5 bases and J 0 bases; bases outside gene matches: 4. Germline CDR1 reads SGHVS; CDR2 reads FQNEAQ. This CDR3 region has 16 residues. The CDR3 sequence: CASSLRTSGSSYEQYF. The CDR3 region has the DNA TGTGCCAGCAGCCTCCGGACTAGCGGGAGCTCCTACGAGCAGTACTTC. The full variable domain, its missing parts supplied by reference TRBV7-8 and TRBJ2-7, is GAGVSQSPRYKVAKRGQDVALRCDPISGHVSLFWYQQALGQGPEFLTYFQNEAQLDKSGLPSDRFFAERPEGSVSTLKIQRTQQEDSAVYLCASSLRTSGSSYEQYFGPGTRLTVT.

The J gene is TRBJ1-3, the V gene TRBV6-1; D not resolved. Germline V lookup: CDR1 MNHNS, CDR2 SASEGT. V was clipped by 6 bases and J by 0 bases, with 12 bases between them. CDR3 length: 15 amino acids. CDR3 nucleotide sequence: TGTGCCAGCAGGGACGTTTTCGACTCTGGAAACACCATATATTTT. The encoded protein is CASRDVFDSGNTIYF.

The chain combines TRBV4-1 with TRBJ2-7; D is undetermined. Germline CDR1 reads MGHRA; CDR2 reads YSYEKL. Trimming removed 0 bases from V and 0 bases from J, with 12 bases in between. The CDR3 loop spans 16 amino acids. DNA for the CDR3: TGCGCCAGCAGCCAAGATGTCGCGGTAAGCTCCTACGAGCAGTACTTC. Encoded protein: CASSQDVAVSSYEQYF.

The V and J genes are TRBV19 and TRBJ1-2, with D possibly matching TRBD1 (6 bases). Germline lookup yields CDR1 LNHDA and CDR2 SQIVND (reference sequence). The CDR3 runs to 16 residues. V shed 0 bases and J shed 4 bases, with 15 bases lying between them. CDR3 sequence reads: CASSIDPNREVYGYTF. CDR3 in DNA: TGTGCCAGTAGTATAGATCCGAACAGGGAAGTCTATGGCTACACCTTC.

This chain joins TRBV9 and TRBJ1-4; D might be TRBD1 (6 bases). There are 13 residues in the CDR3. Looked up from germline, CDR1 is SGDLS and CDR2 is YYNGEE. V was clipped by 1 base and J by 8 bases, with 9 bases between them. The CDR3 sequence: CASSVNQGEKLFF. The CDR3, as DNA: TGTGCCAGCAGCGTAAACCAGGGGGAAAAACTGTTTTTT.

In its sample, this clone was seen once. Other DNA sequences within the sample encode an identical CDR3. This chain connects TRBV9 to TRBJ1-1, with D unclear. CDR1 and CDR2 (germline): SGDLS, YYNGEE. Trimming stripped 4 bases from V and 4 bases from J, with 14 bases between. CDR3 size: 14 residues. The CDR3 DNA sequence: TGTGCCAGCAGCTCTAGGGTGAGTGGCACTGAAGCTTTCTTT. This gives the protein CASSSRVSGTEAFF.

This clone was seen just once. V gene TRBV6-4 combines with J gene TRBJ2-4, with 14 bases matching TRBD2. This CDR3 spans 19 amino acids. Germline-derived CDR1 and CDR2 are MRHNA and SNTAGT. Trimming cost V 6 bases and J 1 base; bases outside gene matches: 11. CDR3 DNA sequence: TGTGCCAGCAGACGCAGGACTAGCGGGAGGTTTGGCGCCAAAAACATTCAGTACTTC. As protein: CASRRRTSGRFGAKNIQYF.

The rearrangement links TRBV7-3 to TRBJ2-1; possible D gene TRBD2, 5 bases. There are 12 residues in the CDR3. V lost 5 bases to trimming and J lost 7 bases, with 9 bases between them. CDR1 SGHTA and CDR2 FQGTGA come from the germline V gene. CDR3 in DNA: TGTGCCAGCAGCGCCGGGGTGAATGAGCAGTTCTTC. Its translation is CASSAGVNEQFF.

As regards this clone: Other DNA sequences in this specimen translate into the identical CDR3. This chain uses TRBV7-3 with TRBJ2-3, with TRBD2 matching over 11 bases. Trimming removed 5 bases from V and 3 bases from J; junction bases left unmatched: 4. CDR3 length: 15 residues. Germline V gene data show CDR1 as SGHTA and CDR2 as FQGTGA. The CDR3 loop is CASSPTSGTTDTQYF. As DNA, the CDR3 is TGTGCCAGCAGCCCGACTAGCGGGACGACAGATACGCAGTATTTT.

The chain recombines TRBV19 with TRBJ2-3; 11 bases align to TRBD2. Germline values: CDR1 LNHDA, CDR2 SQIVND (reference sequence). The CDR3 sequence is 15 residues long. Trimming cost V 6 bases and J 4 bases; bases outside gene matches: 6. The CDR3 here is CASRKVAGGPDTQYF. CDR3 DNA sequence: TGTGCCAGTAGGAAGGTAGCGGGAGGGCCAGATACGCAGTATTTT.

Regarding this clone: This CDR3 is also generated by other DNA sequences in the sample. The chain has TRBV7-2 and TRBJ2-3, with TRBD1 identical over 7 bases. The CDR3 consists of 14 residues. V gave up 5 bases and J gave up 1 base; unmatched junction bases: 3. The germline V gene has CDR1 SGHTA and CDR2 FQGNSA. Written as DNA, the CDR3 is TGTGCCAGCAGCCGAGGGGGCGGCACAGATACGCAGTATTTT. This translates into CASSRGGGTDTQYF.